The TCR beta chain under discussion was sequenced for a study of shared clonotypes between healthy human individuals. Study observations and caveats: The genetic and exposure-history diversity represented was limited by few donors. Although depth was large, rarefaction showed that sequencing of the sorted subsets was incomplete.

V was clipped by 6 bases and J by 8 bases; unmatched bases: 18. Germline lookup yields CDR1 KGHSH and CDR2 LQKENI. This CDR3 spans 16 amino acids. Healthy and HIV-negative, the adult donors had no recent acute infections or vaccinations. Turning to this clone: The antigen remains unidentified.

Assay runs were performed at deep level. Sequencing used immunoSEQ multiplex PCR; TCRdb keeps in-frame clones, though not all of them. The sample shows 1.4 million to 1.5 million clones, about 96% of them seen only once. The chain is built from TRBV18 and TRBJ1-2, with TRBD1 matching over 7 bases. The sequenced material came from naive CD4+ T cells sorted from blood. Subset here: CD45RA+ positively selected. The origin of this receptor is a man younger than 40 in good health. For the CDR3, the DNA is TGTGCCAGCTCCCGCCTACCTCCGGGACAGCCAGGCGGCTACACCTTC. Protein product: CASSRLPPGQPGGYTF. The full variable domain, completed using reference TRBV18 and TRBJ1-2, is NAGVMQNPRHLVRRRGQEARLRCSPMKGHSHVYWYRQLPEEGLKFMVYLQKENIIDESGMPKERFSAEFPKEGPSILRIQQVVRGDSAAYFCASSRLPPGQPGGYTFGSGTRLTVV.